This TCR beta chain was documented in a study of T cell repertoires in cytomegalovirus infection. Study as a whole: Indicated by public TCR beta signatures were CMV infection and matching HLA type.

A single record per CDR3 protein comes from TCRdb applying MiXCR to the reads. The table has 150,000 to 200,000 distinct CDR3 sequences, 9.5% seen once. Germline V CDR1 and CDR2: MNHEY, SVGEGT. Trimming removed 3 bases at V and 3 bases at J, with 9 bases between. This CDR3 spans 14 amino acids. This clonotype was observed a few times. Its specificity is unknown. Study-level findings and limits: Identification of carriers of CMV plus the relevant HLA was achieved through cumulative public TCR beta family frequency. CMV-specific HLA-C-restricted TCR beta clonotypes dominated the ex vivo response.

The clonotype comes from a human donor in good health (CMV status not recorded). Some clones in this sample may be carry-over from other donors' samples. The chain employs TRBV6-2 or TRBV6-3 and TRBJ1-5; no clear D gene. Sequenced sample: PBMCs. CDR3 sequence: CASSYVAANQPQHF. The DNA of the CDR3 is TGTGCCAGCAGTTATGTGGCAGCCAATCAGCCCCAGCATTTT.